The rows below give T cell receptor beta chains drawn from one sample of a study of cytomegalovirus exposure and HLA in healthy donors. Repertoires were generated with immunoSEQ multiplex PCR, while TCRdb's copy carries only in-frame clones and drops some. The repertoire table contains 68,000 or so clones. Input material: PBMCs. The receptors stem from a boy between 10 and 17 years old in good health and CMV-seronegative. The CDR3 runs from the conserved cysteine through the conserved F or W. A D gene is named only where the DNA matches it firmly.

v_gene: TRBV15; d_gene: -; j_gene: TRBJ2-1; CDR3aa: CATSRGAGAVEQFF; CDR3nt: TGTGCCACCAGCAGGGGGGCGGGAGCGGTTGAGCAGTTCTTC
v_gene: TRBV30; d_gene: TRBD1; j_gene: TRBJ1-3; CDR3aa: CAWNTGVGNTIYF; CDR3nt: TGTGCCTGGAACACAGGGGTAGGAAACACCATATATTTT
v_gene: TRBV5-1; d_gene: TRBD1; j_gene: TRBJ1-1; CDR3aa: CASSPGQGVPEAFF; CDR3nt: TGCGCCAGCAGCCCAGGACAGGGGGTCCCTGAAGCTTTCTTT
v_gene: TRBV27; d_gene: -; j_gene: TRBJ1-1; CDR3aa: CASRREYGGINTEAFF; CDR3nt: TGTGCCAGCCGGAGGGAATACGGGGGGATTAACACTGAAGCTTTCTTT
v_gene: TRBV9; d_gene: TRBD1; j_gene: TRBJ2-7; CDR3aa: CASSAGTESYEQYF; CDR3nt: TGTGCCAGCAGTGCCGGGACAGAATCCTACGAGCAGTACTTC
v_gene: TRBV6-5; d_gene: -; j_gene: TRBJ1-5; CDR3aa: CASSTRVGQPQHF; CDR3nt: TGTGCCAGCAGCACTCGGGTTGGTCAGCCCCAGCATTTT
v_gene: TRBV11-2; d_gene: -; j_gene: TRBJ2-7; CDR3aa: CASSSYRERYEQYF; CDR3nt: TGTGCCAGCAGCTCATACAGGGAGCGGTACGAGCAGTACTTC
v_gene: TRBV5-1; d_gene: TRBD1; j_gene: TRBJ2-7; CDR3aa: CASSRDRDEQYF; CDR3nt: TGCGCCAGCAGTCGCGACAGGGACGAGCAGTACTTC
v_gene: TRBV5-4; d_gene: TRBD1; j_gene: TRBJ1-3; CDR3aa: CASSSGTGGAGNTIYF; CDR3nt: TGTGCCAGCAGCTCCGGGACAGGGGGCGCTGGAAACACCATATATTTT
v_gene: TRBV28; d_gene: -; j_gene: TRBJ1-3; CDR3aa: CASIPTGTNGNTIYF; CDR3nt: TGTGCCAGCATCCCTACCGGGACAAATGGAAACACCATATATTTT
v_gene: TRBV19; d_gene: TRBD1; j_gene: TRBJ1-4; CDR3aa: CATSRGTGEKLFF; CDR3nt: TGTGCCACCTCCAGGGGGACGGGTGAAAAACTGTTTTTT
v_gene: TRBV6-5; d_gene: TRBD1; j_gene: TRBJ1-1; CDR3aa: CAGDMGQLTNTEAFF; CDR3nt: TGTGCCGGCGACATGGGACAGCTGACGAACACTGAAGCTTTCTTT
v_gene: TRBV19; d_gene: TRBD1; j_gene: TRBJ1-5; CDR3aa: CASRIKGPGGQPQHF; CDR3nt: TGTGCCAGTAGGATAAAAGGGCCAGGGGGACAGCCCCAGCATTTT
v_gene: TRBV2; d_gene: TRBD2; j_gene: TRBJ2-3; CDR3aa: CASPLGGGTDTQYF; CDR3nt: TGTGCCAGCCCTCTGGGAGGGGGCACAGATACGCAGTATTTT
v_gene: TRBV19; d_gene: -; j_gene: TRBJ2-2; CDR3aa: CASKRGSGNTGELFF; CDR3nt: TGTGCCAGTAAACGGGGTAGCGGGAACACCGGGGAGCTGTTTTTT
v_gene: TRBV9; d_gene: -; j_gene: TRBJ1-5; CDR3aa: CASSVGAGEGNQPQHF; CDR3nt: TGTGCCAGCAGCGTAGGGGCAGGGGAAGGCAATCAGCCCCAGCATTTT